The following is a TCR beta chain sequence with its context. This specimen belongs to a study of blood T cell repertoires in COVID-19. As processed by the authors: Counts of nucleated cells, estimated from reference gene primer amplification, were obtained. Sequenced by immunoSEQ multiplex PCR; TCRdb stores in-frame clones only, minus some. The V and J calls and clone size come from that table; D and trimming were worked out from the DNA. The sample includes some 170,000 clones, approximately 85% of them seen just once. Germline V gives CDR1 SGHNT, CDR2 YYREEE (reference sequence). The ends lost 3 bases at V and 7 bases at J; junction bases unmatched: 5. The CDR3 is 14 residues long.

This sequence joins TRBV5-4 and TRBJ1-4, with 8 bases identical to TRBD1. The sample was peripheral blood. This receptor was identified in a man aged 55 to 70 with active or convalescent COVID-19. The CDR3 nucleotides are TGTGCCAGCAGCTCGACAGGGGCTGCTGAAAAACTGTTTTTT. Protein: CASSSTGAAEKLFF.